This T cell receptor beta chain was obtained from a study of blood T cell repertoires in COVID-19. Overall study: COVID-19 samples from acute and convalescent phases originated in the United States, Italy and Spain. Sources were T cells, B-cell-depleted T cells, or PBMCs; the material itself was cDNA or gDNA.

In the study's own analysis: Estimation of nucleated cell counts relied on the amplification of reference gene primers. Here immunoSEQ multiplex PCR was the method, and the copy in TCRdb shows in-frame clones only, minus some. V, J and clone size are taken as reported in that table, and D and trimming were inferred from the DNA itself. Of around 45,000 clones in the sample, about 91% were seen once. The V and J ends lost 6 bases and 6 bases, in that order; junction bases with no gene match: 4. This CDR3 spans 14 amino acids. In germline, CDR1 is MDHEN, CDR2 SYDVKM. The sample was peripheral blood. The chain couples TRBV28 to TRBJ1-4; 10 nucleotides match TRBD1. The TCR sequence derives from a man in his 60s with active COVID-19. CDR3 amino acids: CASRATGGDEKLFF. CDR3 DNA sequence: TGTGCCAGCAGAGCGACAGGGGGCGATGAAAAACTGTTTTTT. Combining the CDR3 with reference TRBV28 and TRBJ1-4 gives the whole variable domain DVKVTQSSRYLVKRTGEKVFLECVQDMDHENMFWYRQDPGLGLRLIYFSYDVKMKEKGDIPEGYSVSREKKERFSLILESASTNQTSMYLCASRATGGDEKLFFGSGTQLSVL.